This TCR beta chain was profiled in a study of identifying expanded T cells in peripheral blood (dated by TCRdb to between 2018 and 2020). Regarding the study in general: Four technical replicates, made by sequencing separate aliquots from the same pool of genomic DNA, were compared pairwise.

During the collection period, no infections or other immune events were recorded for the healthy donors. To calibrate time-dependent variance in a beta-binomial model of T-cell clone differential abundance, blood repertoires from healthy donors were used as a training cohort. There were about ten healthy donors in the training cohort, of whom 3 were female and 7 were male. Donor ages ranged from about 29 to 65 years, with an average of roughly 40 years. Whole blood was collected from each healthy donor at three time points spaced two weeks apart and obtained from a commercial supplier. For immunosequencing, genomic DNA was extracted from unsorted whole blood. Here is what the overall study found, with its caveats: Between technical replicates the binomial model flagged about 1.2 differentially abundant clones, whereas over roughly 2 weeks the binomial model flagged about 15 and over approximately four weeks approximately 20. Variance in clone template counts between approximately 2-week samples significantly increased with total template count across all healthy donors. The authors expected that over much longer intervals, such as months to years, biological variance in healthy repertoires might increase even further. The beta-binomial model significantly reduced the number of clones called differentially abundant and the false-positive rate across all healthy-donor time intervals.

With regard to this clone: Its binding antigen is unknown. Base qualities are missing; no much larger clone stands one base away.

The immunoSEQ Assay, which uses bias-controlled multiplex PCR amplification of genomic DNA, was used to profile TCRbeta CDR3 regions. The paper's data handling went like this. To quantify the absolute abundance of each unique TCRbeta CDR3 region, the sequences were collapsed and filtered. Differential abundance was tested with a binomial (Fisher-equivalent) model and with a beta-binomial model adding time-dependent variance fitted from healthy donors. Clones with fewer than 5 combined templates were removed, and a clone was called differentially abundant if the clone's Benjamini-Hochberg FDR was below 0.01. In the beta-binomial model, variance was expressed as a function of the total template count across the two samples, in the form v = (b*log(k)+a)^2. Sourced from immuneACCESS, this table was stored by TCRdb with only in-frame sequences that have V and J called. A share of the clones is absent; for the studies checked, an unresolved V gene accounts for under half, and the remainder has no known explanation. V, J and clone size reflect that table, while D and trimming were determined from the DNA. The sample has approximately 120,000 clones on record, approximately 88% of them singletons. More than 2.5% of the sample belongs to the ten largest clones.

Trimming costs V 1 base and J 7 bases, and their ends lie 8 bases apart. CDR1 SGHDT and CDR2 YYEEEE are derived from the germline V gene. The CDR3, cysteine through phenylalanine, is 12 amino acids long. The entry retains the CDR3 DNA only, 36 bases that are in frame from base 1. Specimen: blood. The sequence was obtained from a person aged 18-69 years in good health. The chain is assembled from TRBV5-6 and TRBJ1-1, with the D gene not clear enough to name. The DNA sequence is TGTGCCAGCAGCTTGTTGAGCGGTGAAGCTTTCTTT. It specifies CASSLLSGEAFF. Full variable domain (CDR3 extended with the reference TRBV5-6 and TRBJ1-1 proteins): DAGVTQSPTHLIKTRGQQVTLRCSPKSGHDTVSWYQQALGQGPQFIFQYYEEEERQRGNFPDRFSGHQFPNYSSELNVNALLLGDSALYLCASSLLSGEAFFGQGTRLTVV.